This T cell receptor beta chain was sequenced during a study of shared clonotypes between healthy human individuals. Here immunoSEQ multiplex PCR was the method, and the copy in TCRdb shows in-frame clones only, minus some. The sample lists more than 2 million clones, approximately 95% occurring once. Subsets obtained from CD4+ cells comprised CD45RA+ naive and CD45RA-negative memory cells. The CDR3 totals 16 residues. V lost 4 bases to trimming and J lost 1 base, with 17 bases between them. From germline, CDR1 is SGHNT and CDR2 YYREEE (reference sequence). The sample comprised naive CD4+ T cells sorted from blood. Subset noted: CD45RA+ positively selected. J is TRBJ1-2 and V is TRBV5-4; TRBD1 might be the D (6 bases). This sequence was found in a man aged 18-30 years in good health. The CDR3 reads CASSRQGRQVNYGYTF. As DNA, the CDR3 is TGTGCCAGCAGCCGACAAGGACGACAGGTTAACTATGGCTACACCTTC.